These 11 T cell receptor beta chains were all obtained from the same sample, sequenced in a study of Graves' ophthalmopathy and Graves' hyperthyroidism. As the template, RNA transcripts were used to amplify TCR beta CDR3 regions. Second-round multiplex PCR came after first-round RT-PCR with HTBI primers. TCRdb reprocessed the multiplex PCR reads with MiXCR, giving one entry per CDR3 protein. The sample has roughly 500,000 distinct CDR3 sequences, approximately 15% seen once; the top ten hold about 10%. Specimen: blood. These TCRs come from a woman in her twenties or thirties with Graves' ophthalmopathy.

This clonotype was found many times. The V and J genes are TRBV11-2 and TRBJ2-5; D is undetermined. V dropped 3 bases and J dropped 2 bases, with 7 bases sitting between them. CDR3 size: 13 residues. Germline CDR1 reads SGHAT; CDR2 reads FQNNGV. CDR3 coding DNA: TGTGCCAGCAGCTTGACACCTCAAGAGACCCAGTACTTC. Translation gives CASSLTPQETQYF.

This clonotype was seen at least ten times. The chain combines TRBV7-3 with TRBJ1-1; 9 bases line up with TRBD1. The CDR3 spans 16 residues. Germline loops: CDR1 SGHTA, CDR2 FQGTGA. V dropped 0 bases and J dropped 7; count of bases not matched to a gene: 9. For the CDR3, the DNA is TGTGCCAGCAGCTTAACGTCCCCGGACAGGGGATTTGAAGCTTTCTTT. This gives the protein CASSLTSPDRGFEAFF.

This clonotype came up many times. The genes are TRBV27 and TRBJ1-1, with 8 positions matching TRBD1. Germline CDR1 is MNHEY and CDR2 is SMNVEV (reference sequence). This CDR3 region has 15 residues. Trimming cost V 0 bases and J 1 base; bases outside gene matches: 1. The CDR3, as DNA: TGTGCCAGCAGTTTATCGGGGACAGGGAACACTGAAGCTTTCTTT. It yields the protein CASSLSGTGNTEAFF.

This chain uses TRBV5-1 with TRBJ1-2; D is ambiguous. The CDR3 spans 12 residues. V gave up 0 bases and J gave up 8 bases, with 8 bases separating them. Germline CDR1 is SGHRS and CDR2 is YFSETQ. Here the CDR3 DNA reads TGCGCCAGCAGCTTGGGGCGTCAGGGCTACACCTTC. This codes for CASSLGRQGYTF.

Details on this clonotype: This sequence may be a read error, since a much larger clone differs from it by one base. The J gene is TRBJ2-2, the V gene TRBV30; TRBD1 aligns across 10 bases. Germline V gives CDR1 GTSNPN, CDR2 SVGIG (reference sequence). The CDR3 runs 15 residues. The CDR3 reads CAFPPGTGDTRELFF. In nucleotides, the CDR3 is TGTGCCTTTCCGCCCGGGACAGGGGACACCAGGGAGCTGTTTTTT.

This clonotype was counted at least ten times. The chain joins TRBV20-1 to TRBJ1-1, with 7 bases that match TRBD1. CDR1 and CDR2 from the germline V gene are DFQATT and SNEGSKA (reference sequence). The CDR3 is 15 amino acids. The ends lost 7 bases at V and 0 bases at J; junction bases unmatched: 11. The DNA for the CDR3 is TGCAGTGTCAGGGGGGAAACAGAGATGAACACTGAAGCTTTCTTT. Its protein product is CSVRGETEMNTEAFF.

This clonotype was seen repeatedly, ten times or more. This chain links TRBV6-5 with TRBJ2-6, with D unclear. The CDR3 covers 15 residues. Germline CDR1 reads MNHEY; CDR2 reads SVGAGI. Trimming removed 3 bases at V and 2 bases at J, with 8 bases between. Here the CDR3 reads CASSYRFPGANVLTF. Here the CDR3 DNA reads TGTGCCAGCAGTTATAGGTTTCCTGGGGCCAACGTCCTGACTTTC.

This clonotype was detected many times. The J gene is TRBJ2-7, the V gene TRBV28; maybe TRBD1 (6 bases). Deletions cut 7 bases from V and 0 bases from J, with 13 bases between. The germline gives CDR1 MDHEN, CDR2 SYDVKM. This CDR3 has 14 amino acids. The DNA of the CDR3 is TGTGCCAGCATCCCCCAGGGGCCCTCCTACGAGCAGTACTTC. This encodes CASIPQGPSYEQYF.

This clonotype was counted many times. The gene calls are TRBV28 and TRBJ2-5; 7 bases fit TRBD2. Germline V CDR1 and CDR2: MDHEN, SYDVKM. The CDR3 is 16 residues long. V shed 2 bases, J shed 3 bases, and the junction held 9 bases outside the gene matches. As DNA, the CDR3 is TGTGCCAGCAGTTTAGGGCTAGCGGAGATAGAAGAGACCCAGTACTTC. This translates into CASSLGLAEIEETQYF.

Concerning this clonotype itself: This may come from a read error, since a much larger clone is one base off. V gene TRBV11-2 combines with J gene TRBJ1-1; D uncertain. This CDR3 contains 17 residues. Germline V gene sequence: CDR1 SGHAT, CDR2 FQNNGV. The CDR3 DNA reads TGTGCCAGCAGCTTAGGTAGCAGGCTCACACCCGGAACTGAAGCTTGCTTT. This sequence encodes CASSLGSRLTPGTEACF.

This clonotype was seen at least ten times. V and J are TRBV20-1 and TRBJ1-5, with D possibly matching TRBD1 (6 bases). CDR1 and CDR2 from the germline V gene are DFQATT and SNEGSKA (reference sequence). V gave up 6 bases and J gave up 6 bases, with 21 bases separating them. The CDR3 contains 15 residues. The CDR3 DNA reads TGCAGTGCCCTGGAGCCGCGGGGGCGCGGTCAGCCCCAGCATTTT. Encoded protein: CSALEPRGRGQPQHF.